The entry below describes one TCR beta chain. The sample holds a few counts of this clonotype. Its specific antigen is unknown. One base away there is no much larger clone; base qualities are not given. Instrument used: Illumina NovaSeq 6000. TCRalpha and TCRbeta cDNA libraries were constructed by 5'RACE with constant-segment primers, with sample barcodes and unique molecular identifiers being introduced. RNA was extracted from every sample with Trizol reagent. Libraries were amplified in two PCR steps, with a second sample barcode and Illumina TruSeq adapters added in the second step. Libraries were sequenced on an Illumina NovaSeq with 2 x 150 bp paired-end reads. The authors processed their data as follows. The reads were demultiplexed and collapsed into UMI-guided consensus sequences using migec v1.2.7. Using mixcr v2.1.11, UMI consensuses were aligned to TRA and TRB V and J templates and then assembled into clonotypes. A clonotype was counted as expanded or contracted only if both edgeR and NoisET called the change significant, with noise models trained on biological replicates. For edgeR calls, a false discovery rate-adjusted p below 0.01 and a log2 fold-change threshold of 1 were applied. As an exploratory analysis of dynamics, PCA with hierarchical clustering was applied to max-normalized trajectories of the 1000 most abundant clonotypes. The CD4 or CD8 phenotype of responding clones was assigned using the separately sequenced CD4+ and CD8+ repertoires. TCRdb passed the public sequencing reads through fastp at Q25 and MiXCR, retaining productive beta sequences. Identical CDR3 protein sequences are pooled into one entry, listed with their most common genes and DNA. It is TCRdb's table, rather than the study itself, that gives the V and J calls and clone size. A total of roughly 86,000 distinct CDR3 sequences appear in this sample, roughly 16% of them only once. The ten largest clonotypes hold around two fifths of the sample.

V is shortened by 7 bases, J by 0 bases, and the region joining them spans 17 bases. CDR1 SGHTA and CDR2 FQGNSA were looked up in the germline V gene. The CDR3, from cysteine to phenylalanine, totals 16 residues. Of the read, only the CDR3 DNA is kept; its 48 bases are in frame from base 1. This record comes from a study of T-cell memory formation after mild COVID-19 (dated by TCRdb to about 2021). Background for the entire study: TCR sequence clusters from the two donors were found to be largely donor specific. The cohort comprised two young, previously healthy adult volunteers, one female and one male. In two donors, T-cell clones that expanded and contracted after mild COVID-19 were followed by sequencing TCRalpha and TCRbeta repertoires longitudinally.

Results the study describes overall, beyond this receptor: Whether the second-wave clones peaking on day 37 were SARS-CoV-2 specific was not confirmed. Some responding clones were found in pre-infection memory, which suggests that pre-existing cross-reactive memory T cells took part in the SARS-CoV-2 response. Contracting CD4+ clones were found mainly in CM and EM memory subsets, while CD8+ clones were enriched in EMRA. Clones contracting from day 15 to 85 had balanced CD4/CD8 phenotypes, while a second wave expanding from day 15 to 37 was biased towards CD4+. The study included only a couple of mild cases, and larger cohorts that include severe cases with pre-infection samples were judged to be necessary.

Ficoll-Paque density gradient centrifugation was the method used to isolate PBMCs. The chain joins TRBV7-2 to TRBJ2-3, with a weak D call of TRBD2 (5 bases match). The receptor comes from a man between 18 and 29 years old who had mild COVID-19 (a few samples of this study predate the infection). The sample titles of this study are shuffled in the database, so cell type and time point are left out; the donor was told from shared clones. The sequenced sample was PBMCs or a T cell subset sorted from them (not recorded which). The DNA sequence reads TGTGCCAGCACCCCGGATGACGGGGATAGCACAGATACGCAGTATTTT. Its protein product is CASTPDDGDSTDTQYF.